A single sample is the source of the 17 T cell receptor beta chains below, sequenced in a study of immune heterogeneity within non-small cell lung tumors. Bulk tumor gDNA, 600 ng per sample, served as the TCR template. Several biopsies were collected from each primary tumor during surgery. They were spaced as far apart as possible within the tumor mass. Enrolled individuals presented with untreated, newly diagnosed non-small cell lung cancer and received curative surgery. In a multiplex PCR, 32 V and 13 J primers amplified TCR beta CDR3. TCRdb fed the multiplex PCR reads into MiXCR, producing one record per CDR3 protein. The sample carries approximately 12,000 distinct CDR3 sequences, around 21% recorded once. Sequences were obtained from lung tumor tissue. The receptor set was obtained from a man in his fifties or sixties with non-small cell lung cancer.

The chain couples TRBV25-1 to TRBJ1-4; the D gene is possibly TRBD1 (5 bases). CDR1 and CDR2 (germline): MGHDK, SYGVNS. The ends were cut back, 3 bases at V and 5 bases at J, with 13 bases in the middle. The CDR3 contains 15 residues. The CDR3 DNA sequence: TGTGCCAGCAGTGAGGAGACAGTTCTAAATGAAAAACTGTTTTTT. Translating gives CASSEETVLNEKLFF.

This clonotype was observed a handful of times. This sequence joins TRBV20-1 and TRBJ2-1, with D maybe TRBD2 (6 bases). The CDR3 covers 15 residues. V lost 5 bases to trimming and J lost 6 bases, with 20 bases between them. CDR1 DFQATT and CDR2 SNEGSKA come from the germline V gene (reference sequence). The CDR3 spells CSAFHPSAPGNEQFF. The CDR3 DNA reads TGCAGTGCTTTCCATCCTAGCGCGCCGGGCAATGAGCAGTTCTTC.

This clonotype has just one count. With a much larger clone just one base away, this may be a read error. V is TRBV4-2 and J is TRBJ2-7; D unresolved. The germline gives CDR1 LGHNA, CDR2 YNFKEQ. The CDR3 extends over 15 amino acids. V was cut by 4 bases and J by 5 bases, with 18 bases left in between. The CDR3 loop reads CASSPTDVVRHEQYF. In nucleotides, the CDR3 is TGTGCCAGCAGCCCTACGGACGTAGTTCGCCACGAGCAGTACTTC.

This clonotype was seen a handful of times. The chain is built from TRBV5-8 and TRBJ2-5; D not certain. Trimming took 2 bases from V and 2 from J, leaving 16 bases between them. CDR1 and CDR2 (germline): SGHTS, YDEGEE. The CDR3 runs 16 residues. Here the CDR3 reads CASSFSGFYVQETQYF. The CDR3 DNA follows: TGTGCCAGCAGCTTTTCTGGGTTCTACGTACAAGAGACCCAGTACTTC.

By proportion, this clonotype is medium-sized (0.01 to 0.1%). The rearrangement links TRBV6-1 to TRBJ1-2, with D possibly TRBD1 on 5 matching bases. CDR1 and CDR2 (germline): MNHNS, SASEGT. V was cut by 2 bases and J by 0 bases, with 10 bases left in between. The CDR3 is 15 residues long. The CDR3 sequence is CASSESGRPNYGYTF. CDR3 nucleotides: TGTGCCAGCAGTGAATCGGGGCGCCCTAACTATGGCTACACCTTC.

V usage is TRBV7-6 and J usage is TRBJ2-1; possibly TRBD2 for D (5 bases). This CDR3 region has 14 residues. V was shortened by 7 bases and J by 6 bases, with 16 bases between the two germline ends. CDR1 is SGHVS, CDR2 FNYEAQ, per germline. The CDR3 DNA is TGTGCCAGCACCTACTCCAACGAGGGCAATGAGCAGTTCTTC. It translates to CASTYSNEGNEQFF.

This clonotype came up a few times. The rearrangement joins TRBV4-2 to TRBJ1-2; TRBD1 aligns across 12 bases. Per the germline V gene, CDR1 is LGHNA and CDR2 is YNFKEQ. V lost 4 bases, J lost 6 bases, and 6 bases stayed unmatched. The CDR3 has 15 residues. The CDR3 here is CASSRGTGGLDGYTF. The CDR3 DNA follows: TGTGCCAGCAGCCGAGGGACAGGGGGCTTAGATGGCTACACCTTC.

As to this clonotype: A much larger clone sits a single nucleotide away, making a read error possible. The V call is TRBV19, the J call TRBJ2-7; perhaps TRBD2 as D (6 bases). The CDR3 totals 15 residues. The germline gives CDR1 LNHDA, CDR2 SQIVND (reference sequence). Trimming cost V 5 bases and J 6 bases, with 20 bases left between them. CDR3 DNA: TGTGCCAGTAGTGCCCGGGGACTCGGTTCTATCGAGCAGTACTTC. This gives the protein CASSARGLGSIEQYF.

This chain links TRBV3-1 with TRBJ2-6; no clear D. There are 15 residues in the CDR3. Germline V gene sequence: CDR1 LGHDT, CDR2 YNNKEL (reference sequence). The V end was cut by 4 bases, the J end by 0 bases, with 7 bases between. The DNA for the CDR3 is TGTGCCAGCAGCCGCCCCCGCTCTGGGGCCAACGTCCTGACTTTC. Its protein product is CASSRPRSGANVLTF. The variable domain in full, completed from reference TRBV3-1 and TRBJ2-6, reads DTAVSQTPKYLVTQMGNDKSIKCEQNLGHDTMYWYKQDSKKFLKIMFSYNNKELIINETVPNRFSPKSPDKAHLNLHINSLELGDSAVYFCASSRPRSGANVLTFGAGSRLTVL.

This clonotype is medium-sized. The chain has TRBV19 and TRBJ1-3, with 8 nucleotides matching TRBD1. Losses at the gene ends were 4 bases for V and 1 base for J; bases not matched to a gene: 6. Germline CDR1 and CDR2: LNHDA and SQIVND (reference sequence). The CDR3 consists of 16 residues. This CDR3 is CASSNRQGTSGNTIYF. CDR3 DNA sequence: TGTGCCAGTAGTAATAGACAGGGGACATCTGGAAACACCATATATTTT.

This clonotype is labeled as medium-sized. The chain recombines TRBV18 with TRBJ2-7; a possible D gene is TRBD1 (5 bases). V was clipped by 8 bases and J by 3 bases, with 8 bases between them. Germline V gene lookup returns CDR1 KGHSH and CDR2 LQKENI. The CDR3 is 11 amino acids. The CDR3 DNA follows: TGTGCCAGCAGGGGTTACTACGAGCAGTACTTC. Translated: CASRGYYEQYF.

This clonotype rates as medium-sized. CDR3 residues: CASSLQNTGELFF. The CDR3 DNA is TGTGCCAGCAGTTTGCAGAACACCGGGGAGCTGTTTTTT. The chain employs TRBV28 and TRBJ2-2, with unresolved D. CDR3 length: 13 residues. V lost 3 bases, J lost 1 base, and 3 bases lay in between. Per the germline V gene, CDR1 is MDHEN and CDR2 is SYDVKM. The full variable domain, completed using reference TRBV28 and TRBJ2-2, is DVKVTQSSRYLVKRTGEKVFLECVQDMDHENMFWYRQDPGLGLRLIYFSYDVKMKEKGDIPEGYSVSREKKERFSLILESASTNQTSMYLCASSLQNTGELFFGEGSRLTVL.

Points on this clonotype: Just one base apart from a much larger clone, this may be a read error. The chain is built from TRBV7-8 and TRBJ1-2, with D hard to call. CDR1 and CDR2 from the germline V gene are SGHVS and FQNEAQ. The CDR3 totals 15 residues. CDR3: CASSLRGRGNYCYTF. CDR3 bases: TGTGCCAGCAGCTTAAGAGGGAGAGGTAACTATTGCTACACCTTC.

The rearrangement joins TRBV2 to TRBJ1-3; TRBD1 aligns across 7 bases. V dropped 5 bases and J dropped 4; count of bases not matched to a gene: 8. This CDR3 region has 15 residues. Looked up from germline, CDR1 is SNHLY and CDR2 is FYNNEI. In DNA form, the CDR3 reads TGTGCCAGCAGTCCCCACAGGGGAGGAGGAAACACCATATATTTT. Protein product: CASSPHRGGGNTIYF. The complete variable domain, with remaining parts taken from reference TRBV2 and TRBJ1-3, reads EPEVTQTPSHQVTQMGQEVILRCVPISNHLYFYWYRQILGQKVEFLVSFYNNEISEKSEIFDDQFSVERPDGSNFTLKIRSTKLEDSAMYFCASSPHRGGGNTIYFGEGSWLTVV.

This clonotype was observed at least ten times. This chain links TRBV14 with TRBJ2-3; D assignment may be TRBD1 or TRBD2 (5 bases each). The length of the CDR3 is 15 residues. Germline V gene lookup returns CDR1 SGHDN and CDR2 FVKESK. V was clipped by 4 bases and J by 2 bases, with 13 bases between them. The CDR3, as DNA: TGTGCCAGCAGCCTAAGGGACCCAGACACAGATACGCAGTATTTT. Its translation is CASSLRDPDTDTQYF.

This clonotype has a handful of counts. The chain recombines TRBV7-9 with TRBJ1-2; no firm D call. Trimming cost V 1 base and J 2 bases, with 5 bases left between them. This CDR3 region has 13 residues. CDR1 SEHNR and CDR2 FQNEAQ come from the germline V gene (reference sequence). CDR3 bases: TGTGCCAGCAGCTTAGATCCCAACTATGGCTACACCTTC. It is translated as CASSLDPNYGYTF.

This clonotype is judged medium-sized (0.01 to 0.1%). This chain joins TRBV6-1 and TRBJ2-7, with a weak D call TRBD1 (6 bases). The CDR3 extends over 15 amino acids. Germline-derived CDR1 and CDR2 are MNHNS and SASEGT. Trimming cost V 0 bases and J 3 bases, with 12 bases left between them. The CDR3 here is CASSEALQGFYEQYF. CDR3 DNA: TGTGCCAGCAGTGAAGCGCTTCAGGGGTTCTACGAGCAGTACTTC.